A selection of T cell receptor beta chains follows, all from one sample in a study of shared clonotypes between healthy human individuals. Data came from immunoSEQ multiplex PCR; TCRdb stores just in-frame clones and leaves some out. The repertoire holds about 2.1 million clones, around 95% seen once, with around 1.8% in the top ten. Sequenced input: naive CD8+ T cells from PBMCs. The receptor source for this set is a man aged 18 to 30 in good health. Some clones in this sample may be carry-over from other donors' samples. CDR3s include the opening cysteine and the closing phenylalanine or tryptophan. The D gene is left open where the match is weak. Expanded clones are given a class, and other clones once, few, many or no size at all.

TRBD1	TRBV15	once	TRBJ1-2	CATSRVKTGGHGYTF	TGTGCCACCAGCAGAGTTAAAACAGGGGGTCATGGCTACACCTTC
-	TRBV10-2	-	TRBJ1-1	CASSESIGARTEAFF	TGCGCCAGCAGTGAGTCGATTGGGGCGCGGACTGAAGCTTTCTTT
TRBD1	TRBV7-9	-	TRBJ2-1	CASSSRTGYNEQFF	TGTGCCAGCAGCTCCCGGACAGGTTACAATGAGCAGTTCTTC
-	TRBV28	few	TRBJ2-7	CAIQNQGFSYEQYF	TGTGCCATCCAAAACCAAGGATTCTCCTACGAGCAGTACTTC
-	TRBV28	-	TRBJ2-5	CASRPDQDIQKTQYF	TGTGCCAGCAGACCGGACCAGGACATCCAAAAAACCCAGTACTTC
-	TRBV27	-	TRBJ2-1	CASSLEGLYNEQFF	TGTGCCAGCAGTTTAGAGGGCCTCTACAATGAGCAGTTCTTC
-	TRBV7-9	-	TRBJ1-4	CASSLIQGGDEKLFF	TGTGCCAGCAGCCTAATACAGGGCGGGGATGAAAAACTGTTTTTT
-	TRBV28	-	TRBJ2-7	CASSLRLVREQYF	TGTGCCAGCAGTTTAAGACTAGTTCGTGAGCAGTACTTC
-	TRBV20-1	-	TRBJ1-1	CSSPTDTEAFF	TGCTCCTCTCCGACGGACACTGAAGCTTTCTTT
TRBD1	TRBV27	-	TRBJ1-2	CASSLGRTGGDGYTF	TGTGCCAGCAGTTTAGGGCGGACAGGGGGCGATGGCTACACCTTC
-	TRBV27	-	TRBJ1-5	CASSDGQTSNQPQHF	TGTGCCAGCAGTGACGGACAGACCAGCAATCAGCCCCAGCATTTT
-	TRBV30	-	TRBJ2-7	CAWSLGSYEQYF	TGTGCCTGGAGCCTAGGTTCCTACGAGCAGTACTTC
-	TRBV7-9	-	TRBJ1-1	CASSWRAEAFF	TGTGCCAGCAGCTGGCGAGCTGAAGCTTTCTTT
-	TRBV7-3	-	TRBJ2-2	CASSLGANTGELFF	TGTGCCAGCAGCTTAGGGGCGAACACCGGGGAGCTGTTTTTT
TRBD1	TRBV27	-	TRBJ1-5	CASSPLLDRDQPQHF	TGTGCCAGCAGTCCTCTCTTGGACAGGGATCAGCCCCAGCATTTT
TRBD1	TRBV19	-	TRBJ1-2	CASSLGQSYGYTF	TGTGCCAGTAGTTTGGGACAGTCCTATGGCTACACCTTC
TRBD2	TRBV9	-	TRBJ2-7	CASSVGGGRAYEQYF	TGTGCCAGCAGCGTAGGCGGCGGGAGGGCTTACGAGCAGTACTTC
TRBD2	TRBV27	-	TRBJ2-1	CASRTSGVNGQFF	TGTGCCAGTAGGACTAGCGGAGTAAACGGGCAGTTCTTC
TRBD2	TRBV5-1	-	TRBJ2-3	CASSLGLAGSSTDTQYF	TGCGCCAGCAGCCTGGGACTAGCGGGATCTAGCACAGATACGCAGTATTTT
-	TRBV5-1	few	TRBJ1-2	CASSKDRYGYTF	TGCGCCAGCAGCAAAGACCGTTATGGCTACACCTTC